These 30 T cell receptor beta chains originate from one sample sequenced in a study of blood T cell repertoires in COVID-19. Repertoires were generated with immunoSEQ multiplex PCR, while TCRdb's copy carries only in-frame clones and drops some. The table shows 250,000 to 300,000 clones, with roughly 89% occurring only once. Specimen: peripheral blood. The receptors come from a woman aged 40 to 50 who had recovered from COVID-19.

The V and J genes are TRBV9 and TRBJ1-1, with D perhaps matching TRBD1 (6 bases). Germline V CDR1 and CDR2: SGDLS, YYNGEE. The CDR3 runs to 14 residues. V was shortened by 0 bases and J by 6 bases, with 12 bases between the two germline ends. This CDR3 is CASSVDGGAPEAFF. The CDR3 DNA follows: TGTGCCAGCAGCGTAGATGGGGGCGCCCCTGAAGCTTTCTTT.

Remarks on this clone: The sample holds other DNA sequences that translate to the same CDR3. The gene calls are TRBV7-3 and TRBJ1-1; a possible D gene is TRBD1 (6 bases). The germline CDR1 and CDR2 sequences are SGHTA and FQGTGA. The CDR3 has 14 residues. Between the trimmed V and J ends, which lost 0 bases and 3 bases, there was a span of 8 bases. CDR3 DNA: TGTGCCAGCAGCTTAACCTCAGGGGACACTGAAGCTTTCTTT. Translated, it gives CASSLTSGDTEAFF.

This chain joins TRBV7-2 and TRBJ1-2, with 8 positions matching TRBD1. CDR1 is SGHTA, CDR2 FQGNSA, per germline. The CDR3 has 17 amino acids. Unmatched junction bases numbered 13, after V lost 1 base and J lost 6 bases. The CDR3 DNA sequence: TGTGCCAGCAGCTTAGATTTGTGGGTTTCAGGGGGCAATGGCTACACCTTC. Translation: CASSLDLWVSGGNGYTF.

The CDR3 protein is CASSAQGTGELFF. The CDR3 region has the DNA TGCGCCAGCAGCGCACAGGGCACCGGGGAGCTGTTTTTT. The chain combines TRBV10-1 with TRBJ2-2; TRBD1 might be the D (6 bases). The CDR3 extends over 13 amino acids. Trimming cost V 6 bases and J 4 bases, with 9 bases left between them. CDR1 and CDR2 (germline): WNHNN, SYGVQD (reference sequence).

In its sample, this clone was seen a few times. This chain connects TRBV6-5 to TRBJ2-2, with TRBD2 matching 10 bases. There are 16 residues in the CDR3. Per germline, CDR1 MNHEY and CDR2 SVGAGI. Trimming cost V 8 bases and J 0 bases; bases outside gene matches: 6. The CDR3 DNA follows: TGTGCCAGCCGTTCTAGCGGGGGCCCGAACACCGGGGAGCTGTTTTTT. This gives the protein CASRSSGGPNTGELFF.

The chain uses TRBV5-6 and TRBJ1-4; TRBD1 is a possible D gene (6 bases). Trimming took 4 bases from V and 5 from J, leaving 12 bases between them. Per the germline V gene, CDR1 is SGHDT and CDR2 is YYEEEE. The CDR3 length is 14 residues. CDR3 DNA sequence: TGTGCCAGCAGCGGGGACACACGCAATGAAAAACTGTTTTTT. Its translation: CASSGDTRNEKLFF.

This chain links TRBV4-2 with TRBJ1-2, with TRBD1 identical over 7 bases. V lost 4 bases to trimming and J lost 4 bases; unmatched junction nucleotides: 6. The CDR3 has 14 residues. Per germline, CDR1 LGHNA and CDR2 YNFKEQ. CDR3 in amino acids: CASSPETGIYGYTF. The DNA of the CDR3 is TGTGCCAGCAGCCCAGAGACAGGGATCTATGGCTACACCTTC.

The chain employs TRBV28 and TRBJ1-2; TRBD1 matches at 8 bases. This CDR3 spans 13 amino acids. Germline assignment: CDR1 MDHEN and CDR2 SYDVKM. J lost 9 bases, V lost 3 bases, and 6 bases had no gene match. The CDR3 reads CASSFGTGNSYTF. The CDR3 nucleotides read TGTGCCAGCAGTTTTGGGACAGGTAACAGCTACACCTTC.

This rearrangement joins TRBV12-5 to TRBJ2-3, with D perhaps TRBD1 (5 bases). The CDR3 loop spans 15 amino acids. CDR1 is LGHNT and CDR2 is FRNRAP in the germline V gene. Trimming pared 0 bases from V and 4 bases from J, leaving 11 bases between. The CDR3 region has the DNA TGTGCTAGTGGTTTGGTATTTCAGGGTGCAGATACGCAGTATTTT. It translates to CASGLVFQGADTQYF.

The V and J genes are TRBV18 and TRBJ2-5; TRBD1 matches at 7 bases. The CDR3 has 16 amino acids. Germline V CDR1 and CDR2: KGHSH, LQKENI. Trimming cost V 3 bases and J 2 bases; bases outside gene matches: 9. In nucleotides, the CDR3 is TGTGCCAGCTCACCTCAAATGACAGGGTTTCAAGAGACCCAGTACTTC. Protein product: CASSPQMTGFQETQYF.

This clone has just one count. The V and J genes are TRBV19 and TRBJ2-1; 8 nucleotides line up with TRBD1. J gave up 6 bases and V 10 bases, and 8 bases lay outside the gene matches. This CDR3 has 13 amino acids. In germline, CDR1 is LNHDA, CDR2 SQIVND (reference sequence). CDR3 in DNA: TGTGCCACCGGGACAGGTTTTGGCAATGAGCAGTTCTTC. Its protein is CATGTGFGNEQFF.

This chain uses TRBV12-3 or TRBV12-4 with TRBJ1-4; no firm D call. Trimming removed 2 bases from V and 13 bases from J, with 14 bases in between. This CDR3 has 13 amino acids. The CDR3 loop reads CASSLRLLRGLFF. The CDR3 nucleotides read TGTGCCAGCAGTTTACGCCTCCTCCGGGGACTGTTTTTT.

V is TRBV11-2 and J is TRBJ2-5; 8 bases map to TRBD2. The CDR3 runs to 13 residues. V shed 6 bases and J 4 bases; nucleotides not matched to a gene: 4. Germline CDR1 reads SGHAT; CDR2 reads FQNNGV. The CDR3: CASSRGGLETQYF. Written as DNA, the CDR3 is TGTGCCAGCAGTCGGGGGGGCCTAGAGACCCAGTACTTC.

The V and J genes are TRBV5-4 and TRBJ2-7; 9 bases are a match to TRBD1. Per the germline V gene, CDR1 is SGHNT and CDR2 is YYREEE (reference sequence). The CDR3 covers 15 residues. V dropped 4 bases and J dropped 1; count of bases not matched to a gene: 6. This chain's CDR3 is CASSEGQGPSYEQYF. Here the CDR3 DNA reads TGTGCCAGCAGCGAGGGACAGGGCCCTTCCTACGAGCAGTACTTC.

The chain has TRBV7-2 and TRBJ2-5; 7 nucleotides align to TRBD2. V trimming: 5 bases; J trimming: 7 bases; junction bases outside the gene matches: 10. This CDR3 has 14 amino acids. Germline loops: CDR1 SGHTA, CDR2 FQGNSA. The CDR3 is CASSPGRGVGTQYF. In nucleotides, the CDR3 is TGTGCCAGCAGCCCCGGTCGGGGGGTTGGGACCCAGTACTTC.

The rearrangement links TRBV7-2 to TRBJ2-1; TRBD1 agrees at 11 bases. This CDR3 comprises 15 residues. Germline assignment: CDR1 SGHTA and CDR2 FQGNSA. J gave up 9 bases and V 9 bases, and 13 bases lay outside the gene matches. This CDR3 is CASLRGQGDAGEQFF. The CDR3 coding sequence is TGTGCCAGTCTTAGGGGACAGGGGGATGCGGGTGAGCAGTTCTTC.

The count of this clone is one. This chain connects TRBV6-4 to TRBJ2-1, with TRBD2 matching over 11 bases. The germline gives CDR1 MRHNA, CDR2 SNTAGT. The CDR3 extends over 16 amino acids. V lost 2 bases to trimming and J lost 3 bases; unmatched junction nucleotides: 3. This chain's CDR3 is CASSDQLAGDYNEQFF. Written as DNA, the CDR3 is TGTGCCAGCAGTGACCAACTAGCGGGAGACTACAATGAGCAGTTCTTC.

This chain connects TRBV5-4 to TRBJ2-7; no reliable D call. Between the trimmed V and J ends, which lost 2 bases and 1 base, there was a span of 7 bases. From germline, CDR1 is SGHNT and CDR2 YYREEE (reference sequence). The CDR3 runs 13 residues. CDR3 in DNA: TGTGCCAGCAGCTTTCCGGAGTCCTACGAGCAGTACGTC. It codes for CASSFPESYEQYV.

V usage is TRBV6-4 and J usage is TRBJ1-5; D is unresolved. Trimming removed 2 bases at V and 5 bases at J, with 7 bases between. Germline-derived CDR1 and CDR2 are MRHNA and SNTAGT. The CDR3 loop spans 13 amino acids. The CDR3 region is CASSDREDQPQHF. In DNA, the CDR3 is TGTGCCAGCAGTGACAGGGAGGATCAGCCCCAGCATTTT.

The CDR3 loop reads CASSFPYSPYGYTF. The CDR3 DNA is TGTGCCAGCAGTTTCCCCTACTCCCCGTATGGCTACACCTTC. This chain connects TRBV28 to TRBJ1-2; D call uncertain. This CDR3 region has 14 residues. The V gene lost 3 bases and the J gene lost 5 bases, with 13 bases spanning the gap. Germline V CDR1 and CDR2: MDHEN, SYDVKM.

The chain is built from TRBV7-9 and TRBJ1-3; D is possibly TRBD1 (6 bases). Deletions cut 4 bases from V and 0 bases from J, with 13 bases between. There are 16 residues in the CDR3. The germline V gene has CDR1 SEHNR and CDR2 FQNEAQ (reference sequence). The CDR3 region has the DNA TGTGCCAGCAGCTACCCGGACAGTCGCTCTGGAAACACCATATATTTT. Protein: CASSYPDSRSGNTIYF.

This clone was seen more than once but under ten times. V and J are TRBV28 and TRBJ2-7, with D unclear. V lost 5 bases and J 0 bases, leaving 11 bases between the germline ends. The CDR3 spans 14 residues. Germline lookup yields CDR1 MDHEN and CDR2 SYDVKM. The CDR3 here is CASSPYYNSYEQYF. Written as DNA, the CDR3 is TGTGCCAGCAGTCCGTACTACAACTCCTACGAGCAGTACTTC.

The V gene is TRBV9, the J gene TRBJ1-5, with TRBD1 as a possible D gene (5 bases). The ends were cut back, 3 bases at V and 2 bases at J, with 9 bases in the middle. This CDR3 has 14 residues. Germline lookup yields CDR1 SGDLS and CDR2 YYNGEE. CDR3 nucleotides: TGTGCCAGCAGCGCGGACACTGGCAATCAGCCCCAGCATTTT. This gives the protein CASSADTGNQPQHF.

The chain recombines TRBV3-1 (or the pseudogene TRBV3-2) with TRBJ2-1, with 9 bases identical to TRBD2. From germline, CDR1 is LGHDT and CDR2 YNNKEL (reference sequence). This CDR3 comprises 15 residues. With 4 bases clipped from V and 4 bases from J, the junction kept 5 bases outside the gene matches. The CDR3 nucleotides read TGTGCCAGCAGCCGGGGACTAGCAGATTACAATGAGCAGTTCTTC. Encoded protein: CASSRGLADYNEQFF.

The chain links TRBV13 to TRBJ2-7; the D is unclear. This CDR3 is 14 amino acids long. From germline, CDR1 is PRHDT and CDR2 FYEKMQ (reference sequence). Trimming stripped 2 bases from V and 2 bases from J, with 10 bases between. CDR3 nucleotides: TGTGCCAGCAGCTTAACGTCGGTCCCCTACGAGCAGTACTTC. Residues: CASSLTSVPYEQYF.

This chain uses TRBV4-1 with TRBJ1-6; no reliable D call. The CDR3 loop spans 16 amino acids. Trimming pared 2 bases from V and 9 bases from J, leaving 17 bases between. Germline assignment: CDR1 MGHRA and CDR2 YSYEKL. CDR3 loop: CASSQSGAPGVSPLHF. In nucleotides, the CDR3 is TGCGCCAGCAGCCAATCGGGTGCCCCGGGAGTTTCACCCCTCCACTTT.

V usage is TRBV4-3 and J usage is TRBJ1-2; possibly TRBD1 for D (5 bases). This CDR3 comprises 15 residues. V lost 1 base and J 0 bases, leaving 9 bases between the germline ends. Germline CDR1 LGHNA, CDR2 YSLEER. The CDR3: CASSQAGLANYGYTF. The CDR3 bases are TGCGCCAGCAGCCAAGCAGGGTTAGCTAACTATGGCTACACCTTC.

The gene calls are TRBV27 and TRBJ1-1; 7 bases fit TRBD1. Per the germline V gene, CDR1 is MNHEY and CDR2 is SMNVEV (reference sequence). This CDR3 comprises 14 residues. The junction had 1 base not matched to a gene; V was cut back by 2 bases and J by 1 base. The CDR3 here is CASSLRDRNTEAFF. CDR3 coding DNA: TGTGCCAGCAGTTTACGGGACAGGAACACTGAAGCTTTCTTT.

CDR3 sequence reads: CASSTPTGPGGQETQYF. For the CDR3, the DNA is TGTGCCAGCAGTACGCCCACCGGGCCGGGGGGCCAAGAGACCCAGTACTTC. The V gene is TRBV27, the J gene TRBJ2-5; 7 bases line up with TRBD2. Germline-derived CDR1 and CDR2 are MNHEY and SMNVEV (reference sequence). CDR3 length equals 17 residues. V lost 5 bases, J lost 1 base, and 13 bases stayed unmatched.

The V call is TRBV11-2, the J call TRBJ1-6, with 7 bases lining up with TRBD1. Germline loops: CDR1 SGHAT, CDR2 FQNNGV. The CDR3 loop spans 15 amino acids. The V segment lost 5 bases and the J segment 7 bases; nucleotides outside the gene matches: 8. This chain's CDR3 is CASSPGQRGNSPLHF. The CDR3 bases are TGTGCCAGCAGCCCGGGACAGAGGGGGAATTCACCCCTCCACTTT.